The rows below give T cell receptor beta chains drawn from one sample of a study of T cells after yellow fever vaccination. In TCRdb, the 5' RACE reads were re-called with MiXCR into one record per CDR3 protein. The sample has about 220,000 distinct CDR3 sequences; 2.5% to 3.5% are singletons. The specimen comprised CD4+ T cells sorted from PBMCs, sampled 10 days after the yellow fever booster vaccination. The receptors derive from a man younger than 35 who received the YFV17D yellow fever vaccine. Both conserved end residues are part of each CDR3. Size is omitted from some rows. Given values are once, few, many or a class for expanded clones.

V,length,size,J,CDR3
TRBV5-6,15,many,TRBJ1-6,CASSVQGVEGSPLHF
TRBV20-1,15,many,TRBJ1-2,CSARMRFWRGDGYTF
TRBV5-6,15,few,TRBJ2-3,CASSLFSRDPDTQYF
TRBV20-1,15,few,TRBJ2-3,CSASRPRSGADTQYF
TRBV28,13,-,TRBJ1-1,CASRSTENTEAFF
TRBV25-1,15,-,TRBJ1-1,CASSEGGARNTEAFF
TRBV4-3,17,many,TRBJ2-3,CASSQGQGRTETDTQYF
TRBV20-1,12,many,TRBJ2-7,CSAKRSPYEQYF
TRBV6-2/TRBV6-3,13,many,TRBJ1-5,CASSYHGNQPQHF
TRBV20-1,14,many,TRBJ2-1,CSARPAGGFDEQFF
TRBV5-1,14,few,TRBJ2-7,CASREQGVVYEQYF
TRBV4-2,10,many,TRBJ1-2,CASSDSGYTF
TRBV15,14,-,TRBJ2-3,CATTEGHSTDTQYF
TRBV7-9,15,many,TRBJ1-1,CASSFRQGANTEAFF
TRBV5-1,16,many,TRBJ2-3,CASSLEPGGSPDTQYF
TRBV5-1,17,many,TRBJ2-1,CASSSGTIASSYNEQFF
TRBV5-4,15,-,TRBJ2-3,CASSLPGGSTDTQYF
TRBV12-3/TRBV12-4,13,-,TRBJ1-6,CASSRVDDSPLHF
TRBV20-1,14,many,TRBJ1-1,CSASLTGVNTEAFF
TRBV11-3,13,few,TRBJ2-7,CASSFGGGYEQYF
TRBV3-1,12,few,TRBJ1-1,CASSHLTGMAFF
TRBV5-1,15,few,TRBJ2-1,CASSPRASPYNEQFF
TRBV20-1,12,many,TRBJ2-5,CSASLGVETQYF
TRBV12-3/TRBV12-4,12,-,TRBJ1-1,CASSFPRGRSFF
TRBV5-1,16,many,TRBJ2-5,CASSPPTGGAWETQYF
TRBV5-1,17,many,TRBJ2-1,CASSLLSGQSSYNEQFF
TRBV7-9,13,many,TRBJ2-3,CASTTEGTDTQYF
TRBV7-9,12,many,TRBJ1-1,CASSLNHPPDFF
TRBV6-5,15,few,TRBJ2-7,CASSYGTELSHEQYF
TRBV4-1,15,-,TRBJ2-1,CASRPIRTGWGEQFF
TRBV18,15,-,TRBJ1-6,CASSRDRQHNSPLHF
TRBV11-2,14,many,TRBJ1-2,CASSSLTDRPGYTF
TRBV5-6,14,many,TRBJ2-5,CASSLASHQETQYF
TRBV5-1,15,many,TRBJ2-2,CASSLDSPNTGELFF
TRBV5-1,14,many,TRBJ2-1,CASSPVLTDNEQFF
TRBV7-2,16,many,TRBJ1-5,CASSLDGRYSNQPQHF
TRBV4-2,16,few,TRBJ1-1,CASSQVNAGGGTEAFF
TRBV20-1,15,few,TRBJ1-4,CSATGDRGSNEKLFF
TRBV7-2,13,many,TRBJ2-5,CASSPGVQETQYF
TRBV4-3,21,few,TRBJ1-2,CASSQDLGGGHSGTGTYGYTF
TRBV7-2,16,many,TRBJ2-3,CASSLRLAGPTDTQYF
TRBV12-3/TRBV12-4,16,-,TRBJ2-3,CASSLEVGGPFDTQYF
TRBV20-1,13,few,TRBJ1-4,CSARGSTNEKLFF
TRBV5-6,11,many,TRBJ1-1,CASRRDTEAFF
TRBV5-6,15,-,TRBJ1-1,CASSPTGTGNTEAFF
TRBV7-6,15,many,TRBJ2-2,CASSLRGGLSGELFF
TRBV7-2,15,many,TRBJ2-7,CASSLRLAGPYEQYF
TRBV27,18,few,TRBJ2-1,CASSLRGNRDRGRGEQFF
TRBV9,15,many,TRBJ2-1,CASSVEGDFYNEQFF
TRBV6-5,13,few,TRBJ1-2,CASSRQGRNGYTF
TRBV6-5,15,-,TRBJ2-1,CASTPGLAGANEQFF
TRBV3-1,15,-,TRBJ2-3,CASSKLAGGSDTQYF
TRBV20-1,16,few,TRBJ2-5,CSARGKRGGARETQYF
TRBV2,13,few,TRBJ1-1,CASNKVMNTEAFF
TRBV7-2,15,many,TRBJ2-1,CASSISGGIRPEQFF
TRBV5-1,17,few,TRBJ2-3,CASSVKEWTGGTDTQYF
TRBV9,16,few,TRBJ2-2,CASSARLVGGTGELFF